This T cell receptor (beta chain) was documented in a study of T cells in Graves' hyperthyroidism and ophthalmopathy. The V gene lost 3 bases and the J gene lost 7 bases, with 21 bases spanning the gap. Germline values: CDR1 KGHSH, CDR2 LQKENI. The CDR3 loop spans 16 amino acids. TCR beta CDR3 region amplification was performed from RNA transcripts. First-round RT-PCR targeting the TCR CDR3 was performed with the HTBI primer set. From the multiplex PCR reads, TCRdb called clonotypes with MiXCR, one entry per CDR3 protein. The sample shows a few hundred thousand distinct CDR3 sequences, 15% to 20% of them seen only once.

The V call is TRBV18, the J call TRBJ1-2; tentatively, D is TRBD1 (5 bases). This clonotype was sampled from a woman aged 40 to 50 with Graves' ophthalmopathy. The specimen sequenced was blood. For the CDR3, the DNA is TGTGCCAGCTCACCTAAGCAGGGCTCGACCAATGGTGGCTACACCTTC. Protein sequence: CASSPKQGSTNGGYTF.